These 9 T cell receptor beta chains originate from one sample sequenced in a study of blood T cell repertoires in COVID-19. The data were produced by immunoSEQ multiplex PCR, yet TCRdb's version contains in-frame clones alone and is incomplete. This table holds roughly 100,000 clones, roughly 79% found once. The specimen was peripheral blood. These receptor sequences come from a woman aged 70-85 years with acute or convalescent COVID-19.

The gene calls are TRBV11-2 and TRBJ2-5, with a possible D match to TRBD1 (6 bases). Germline V CDR1 and CDR2: SGHAT, FQNNGV. V was trimmed by 4 bases and J by 2 bases, leaving 14 bases between them. The CDR3 runs 15 residues. CDR3 sequence: CASSSTRTVQETQYF. CDR3 coding DNA: TGTGCCAGCAGCTCAACCCGGACAGTTCAAGAGACCCAGTACTTC.

This chain links TRBV9 with TRBJ2-3; weak D call: TRBD2 (6 bases). Trimming left V 2 bases short and J 5 bases short, with 12 bases between. CDR1 is SGDLS, CDR2 YYNGEE, per germline. This CDR3 is built from 14 residues. This CDR3 reads CASSVRGSLDTQYF. The CDR3 DNA follows: TGTGCCAGCAGCGTTCGGGGGAGTCTAGATACGCAGTATTTT.

The chain uses TRBV7-3 and TRBJ2-3; maybe TRBD1 (6 bases). Per germline, CDR1 SGHTA and CDR2 FQGTGA. V lost 5 bases, J lost 0 bases, and 9 bases lay in between. The CDR3 sequence is 14 residues long. Here the CDR3 reads CASSRQASTDTQYF. The CDR3 DNA reads TGTGCCAGCAGCCGACAGGCTAGCACAGATACGCAGTATTTT.

V is TRBV6-5 and J is TRBJ1-1; D is uncertain. CDR3 length: 15 amino acids. V was trimmed by 2 bases and J by 4 bases, leaving 14 bases between them. Germline CDR1 reads MNHEY; CDR2 reads SVGAGI. DNA for the CDR3: TGTGCCAGCAGTTACGGAGCTGTGGGAGGCACTGAAGCTTTCTTT. It codes for CASSYGAVGGTEAFF.

The chain combines TRBV19 with TRBJ2-7; weak D call: TRBD1 (6 bases). Per germline, CDR1 LNHDA and CDR2 SQIVND (reference sequence). The CDR3 has 14 residues. V lost 4 bases, J lost 9 bases, and 19 bases lay in between. CDR3 protein: CASSNRDTVPAQYF. In DNA, the CDR3 is TGTGCCAGTAGTAACCGGGACACCGTGCCCGCGCAGTACTTC.

CDR3 protein: CASSSGLRLVTLYEQYF. In DNA, the CDR3 is TGTGCCAGCAGCTCAGGTCTTCGGCTGGTAACCTTATACGAGCAGTACTTC. The chain has TRBV5-6 and TRBJ2-7; D is undetermined. The CDR3 has 17 residues. V was shortened by 3 bases and J by 4 bases, with 23 bases between the two germline ends. Germline CDR1 reads SGHDT; CDR2 reads YYEEEE.

The chain joins TRBV3-1 (or the pseudogene TRBV3-2) to TRBJ2-5; D is possibly TRBD2 (6 bases). Germline values: CDR1 LGHDT, CDR2 YNNKEL (reference sequence). The V end lost 4 bases, the J end lost 1 base, and 7 bases lay between the germline ends. The CDR3 has 13 residues. CDR3 amino acids: CASSPGAQETQYF. CDR3 coding DNA: TGTGCCAGCAGCCCGGGAGCCCAAGAGACCCAGTACTTC.

The chain combines TRBV4-1 with TRBJ2-3, with a possible D match to TRBD2 (5 bases). There are 16 residues in the CDR3. Germline CDR1 reads MGHRA; CDR2 reads YSYEKL. Trimming took 0 bases from V and 0 from J, leaving 10 bases between them. The CDR3 nucleotides are TGCGCCAGCAGCCAAGAGGCTAGCTGGAGCACAGATACGCAGTATTTT. Protein sequence: CASSQEASWSTDTQYF.

The rearrangement joins TRBV4-1 to TRBJ2-1; D is possibly TRBD2 (6 bases). CDR1 and CDR2 from the germline V gene are MGHRA and YSYEKL. The CDR3 spans 16 residues. The V and J ends lost 0 bases and 5 bases respectively, with 14 bases between them. The CDR3 bases are TGCGCCAGCAGCCAAGATAAAGAGCGGGCCGACAATGAGCAGTTCTTC. Its translation is CASSQDKERADNEQFF.